The 13 T cell receptor beta chains below were found in one sample sequenced in a study of blood T cell repertoires in COVID-19. Generated by immunoSEQ multiplex PCR, the TCRdb table keeps only in-frame clones and is missing some. This table holds about 120,000 clones, 80% to 90% found once. Sequencing used peripheral blood. The receptor set was obtained from a man aged 65 to 79 who had recovered from COVID-19.

The rearrangement joins TRBV6-5 to TRBJ1-1; TRBD1 matches 11 bases. The trim removed 8 bases at V and 4 bases at J, leaving 0 bases unmatched. The CDR3 is made up of 12 amino acids. Germline V CDR1 and CDR2: MNHEY, SVGAGI. The CDR3 reads CASGTGGTEAFF. The DNA of the CDR3 is TGTGCCAGCGGGACAGGGGGCACTGAAGCTTTCTTT.

This clone was seen just once. The V and J genes are TRBV28 and TRBJ1-4; D call uncertain. The V gene's germline CDR1 is MDHEN and CDR2 SYDVKM. The CDR3 consists of 12 residues. Trimming shortened V by 8 bases and J by 4 bases, and 8 bases separated the two germline ends. This CDR3 reads CASRGDNEKLFF. The CDR3 DNA follows: TGTGCCAGCCGGGGAGATAATGAAAAACTGTTTTTT.

The chain has TRBV19 and TRBJ2-7, with TRBD2 matching 9 bases. The CDR3 length is 13 residues. The germline V gene encodes CDR1 LNHDA and CDR2 SQIVND (reference sequence). V shed 4 bases and J 4 bases; nucleotides not matched to a gene: 2. The CDR3 loop reads CASSTSGTYEQYF. The CDR3 DNA sequence: TGTGCCAGTAGTACTAGCGGGACTTACGAGCAGTACTTC.

The chain carries TRBV25-1 and TRBJ2-3, with 11 bases aligning to TRBD2. Germline V gene sequence: CDR1 MGHDK, CDR2 SYGVNS. V trimming: 3 bases; J trimming: 5 bases; junction bases outside the gene matches: 7. This CDR3 is 16 amino acids long. CDR3 sequence reads: CASSDPSGGLLDTQYF. As DNA, the CDR3 is TGTGCCAGCAGTGACCCTAGCGGGGGGCTGTTAGATACGCAGTATTTT. The full variable domain, with the rest looked up from reference TRBV25-1 and TRBJ2-3, is EADIYQTPRYLVIGTGKKITLECSQTMGHDKMYWYQQDPGMELHLIHYSYGVNSTEKGDLSSESTVSRIRTEHFPLTLESARPSHTSQYLCASSDPSGGLLDTQYFGPGTRLTVL.

The J gene is TRBJ1-3, the V gene TRBV28; 7 positions agree with TRBD1. CDR3 length: 14 amino acids. V lost 7 bases and J lost 3; bases outside the gene matches: 6. The germline V gene has CDR1 MDHEN and CDR2 SYDVKM. The CDR3 DNA is TGTGCCAGCACGAGGGGGCTTTATGGAAACACCATATATTTT. It yields the protein CASTRGLYGNTIYF.

The chain uses TRBV11-2 and TRBJ2-3; D unclear. The CDR3 loop spans 13 amino acids. Germline values: CDR1 SGHAT, CDR2 FQNNGV. The V end lost 6 bases, the J end lost 4 bases, and 11 bases lay between the germline ends. The CDR3 DNA sequence: TGTGCCAGCAGTCGGCAGGTGGCAGATACGCAGTATTTT. It specifies CASSRQVADTQYF. The full variable domain, with the rest looked up from reference TRBV11-2 and TRBJ2-3, is EAGVAQSPRYKIIEKRQSVAFWCNPISGHATLYWYQQILGQGPKLLIQFQNNGVVDDSQLPKDRFSAERLKGVDSTLKIQPAKLEDSAVYLCASSRQVADTQYFGPGTRLTVL.

The rearrangement uses TRBV2 and TRBJ1-1; D is unclear. V lost 4 bases, J lost 4 bases, and 10 bases lay in between. The CDR3 covers 13 residues. Germline V gene lookup returns CDR1 SNHLY and CDR2 FYNNEI. DNA of the CDR3: TGTGCCAGCAGTGTTGAGGGAAGCACTGAAGCTTTCTTT. This translates into CASSVEGSTEAFF.

The chain joins TRBV5-1 to TRBJ2-3; 10 nucleotides align to TRBD2. Per germline, CDR1 SGHRS and CDR2 YFSETQ. Unmatched junction bases numbered 4, after V lost 0 bases and J lost 0 bases. This CDR3 contains 17 residues. CDR3 nucleotides: TGCGCCAGCAGCTTGGGGGCTAGCGGGAGTAGCACAGATACGCAGTATTTT. Its protein product is CASSLGASGSSTDTQYF.

This chain connects TRBV9 to TRBJ2-3, with D tentatively TRBD2 (5 bases). The CDR3 covers 15 residues. Germline-derived CDR1 and CDR2 are SGDLS and YYNGEE. V was clipped by 1 base and J by 5 bases, with 14 bases between them. CDR3 sequence: CASSVLGGSGDTQYF. CDR3 in DNA: TGTGCCAGCAGCGTATTGGGCGGGTCGGGAGATACGCAGTATTTT.

This clone was detected only a few times. The chain combines TRBV7-6 with TRBJ2-7; 8 bases match TRBD1. With 0 bases clipped from V and 3 bases from J, the junction kept 10 bases outside the gene matches. The V gene's germline CDR1 is SGHVS and CDR2 FNYEAQ. The CDR3 is 17 residues long. CDR3 sequence (DNA): TGTGCCAGCAGCTTAGCGCTGGGGGCAGGGGGCTTCTACGAGCAGTACTTC. It yields the protein CASSLALGAGGFYEQYF. Using reference TRBV7-6 and TRBJ2-7 for the parts outside the CDR3, the full variable domain is GAGVSQSPRYKVTKRGQDVALRCDPISGHVSLYWYRQALGQGPEFLTYFNYEAQQDKSGLPNDRFSAERPEGSISTLTIQRTEQRDSAMYRCASSLALGAGGFYEQYFGPGTRLTVT.

V is TRBV4-1 and J is TRBJ1-4; D not certain. The germline gives CDR1 MGHRA, CDR2 YSYEKL. The V end lost 4 bases, the J end lost 0 bases, and 12 bases lay between the germline ends. The CDR3 has 16 amino acids. CDR3 loop: CASSRRSPTTNEKLFF. For the CDR3, the DNA is TGCGCCAGCAGCCGCCGGAGTCCCACAACTAATGAAAAACTGTTTTTT.

This chain links TRBV5-1 with TRBJ2-1, with no clear D. Trimming left V 0 bases short and J 2 bases short, with 9 bases between. Germline V lookup: CDR1 SGHRS, CDR2 YFSETQ. The CDR3 length is 15 residues. The CDR3 spells CASSLAANPYNEQFF. The CDR3 nucleotides read TGCGCCAGCAGCTTGGCCGCGAATCCCTACAATGAGCAGTTCTTC.

The V gene is TRBV11-1, the J gene TRBJ1-1; D not certain. V lost 2 bases and J 5 bases, leaving 9 bases between the germline ends. The V gene's germline CDR1 is SGHAT and CDR2 FQDESV (reference sequence). This CDR3 has 13 residues. CDR3 residues: CASSLYAGTEAFF. CDR3 nucleotide sequence: TGTGCCAGCAGCTTATACGCGGGTACTGAAGCTTTCTTT.